The rows below give T cell receptor beta chains drawn from one sample of a study of blood T cell repertoires in COVID-19. Libraries were prepared by immunoSEQ multiplex PCR; TCRdb keeps only in-frame clonotypes and omits some of them. The sample gives 310,000 or so clones, about 84% of which show up once; 1.5% to 2% is in the top ten. The sequenced material came from peripheral blood. These receptors all stem from a woman aged 45-59 years with acute or convalescent COVID-19. The CDR3 runs from the conserved cysteine through the conserved F or W. A D gene is named only where the DNA matches it firmly. Clone size is given for some rows only: seen once, a few or many times, or a class if the clone is expanded.

d_call	v_call	j_call	clone_size	cdr3_aa	cdr3_nt
TRBD1	TRBV28	TRBJ1-5	-	CASSLTGSGQPQHF	TGTGCCAGCAGCCTGACAGGGTCGGGGCAGCCCCAGCATTTT
TRBD2	TRBV7-3	TRBJ2-1	few	CASSGRANEQFF	TGTGCCAGCAGCGGGAGGGCCAATGAGCAGTTCTTC
-	TRBV19	TRBJ1-2	-	CASSIDPGGTGYGYTF	TGTGCCAGTAGTATAGATCCTGGAGGGACGGGATATGGCTACACCTTC
TRBD2	TRBV27	TRBJ2-1	-	CASSFISGGRNEQFF	TGTGCCAGCAGTTTTATATCGGGAGGGAGGAATGAGCAGTTCTTC
TRBD2	TRBV4-2	TRBJ2-3	-	CASSPRLAGTDTQYF	TGTGCCAGCAGCCCGCGACTAGCGGGAACAGATACGCAGTATTTT
TRBD1	TRBV28	TRBJ1-5	-	CASSSRDRGKASNQPQHF	TGTGCCAGCAGTTCCCGGGACAGGGGGAAGGCAAGCAATCAGCCCCAGCATTTT
-	TRBV7-9	TRBJ2-7	-	CASSLDVGRRYEQYF	TGTGCCAGCAGCTTAGATGTGGGGCGCCGATACGAGCAGTACTTC
TRBD1	TRBV6-5	TRBJ1-2	-	CASRTRDRGAGYTF	TGTGCCAGCAGGACGAGGGACAGGGGAGCTGGCTACACCTTC
TRBD1	TRBV18	TRBJ1-2	once	CASTGQGEYGYTF	TGTGCCAGCACCGGACAGGGAGAATATGGCTACACCTTC
-	TRBV9	TRBJ1-2	-	CASSVDGGSYYGYTF	TGTGCCAGCAGCGTAGATGGGGGGTCCTACTATGGCTACACCTTC
-	TRBV27	TRBJ1-2	-	CASSSIARIPNYGYTF	TGTGCCAGCAGTTCAATAGCGCGGATTCCAAACTATGGCTACACCTTC
TRBD1	TRBV2	TRBJ1-2	-	CASSGTANYGYTF	TGTGCCAGCAGCGGGACAGCTAACTATGGCTACACCTTC
TRBD2	TRBV7-9	TRBJ2-7	-	CASSFRLAGEYEQYF	TGTGCCAGCAGCTTTAGGCTAGCGGGAGAATACGAGCAGTACTTC
-	TRBV10-3	TRBJ2-5	-	CAISEEEETQYF	TGTGCCATCAGTGAAGAGGAAGAGACCCAGTACTTC
TRBD2	TRBV9	TRBJ2-1	once	CASSVVGRAGVNEQFF	TGTGCCAGCAGCGTAGTCGGGAGGGCGGGAGTGAATGAGCAGTTCTTC
-	TRBV5-1	TRBJ1-1	-	CASSVRRNTEAFF	TGCGCCAGCAGCGTCCGTCGGAACACTGAAGCTTTCTTT
-	TRBV15	TRBJ1-5	-	CATSPGGRNQPQHF	TGTGCCACCAGCCCTGGGGGGAGAAATCAGCCCCAGCATTTT
TRBD1	TRBV4-1	TRBJ2-2	once	CASRRQGGDTGELFF	TGCGCCAGCAGGCGACAGGGGGGAGACACCGGGGAGCTGTTTTTT
TRBD1	TRBV4-1	TRBJ1-2	-	CASSQGPGQNPGGYTF	TGCGCCAGCAGCCAGGGACCGGGACAGAATCCGGGGGGCTACACCTTC
TRBD1	TRBV28	TRBJ2-7	once	CASSPPRQGDEQYF	TGTGCCAGCAGTCCGCCACGACAGGGGGACGAGCAGTACTTC
-	TRBV4-1	TRBJ2-5	once	CASSQENMRETQYF	TGCGCCAGCAGCCAAGAAAATATGAGGGAGACCCAGTACTTC
-	TRBV25-1	TRBJ2-7	-	CASSESAAWYEQYF	TGTGCCAGCAGTGAATCTGCGGCCTGGTACGAGCAGTACTTC
-	TRBV7-2	TRBJ1-1	once	CASGAYRAMNTEAFF	TGTGCCAGCGGGGCTTACAGGGCAATGAACACTGAAGCTTTCTTT
-	TRBV7-6	TRBJ2-7	once	CASSLAGTAAYEQYF	TGTGCCAGCAGCTTAGCGGGGACTGCTGCCTACGAGCAGTACTTC